This TCR beta chain originates from a study of blood T cells in healthy people across ages. The second PCR ran about 6 to 12 cycles with a sample-barcoded 5' primer and J-beta primers. Via MiXCR, TCRdb re-called the 5' RACE reads, giving one row per CDR3 protein. In the table there are about 680,000 distinct CDR3 sequences, over 45% of which are singletons. Donors each provided approximately 9.6 milliliters of peripheral blood. Study-wide findings and caveats: Comparison with aged donors showed that long-lived donors had more naive CD4+ cells and higher diversity. Significant beta diversity loss was already apparent by age about 39, declining roughly linearly. Estimated diversity across one million T cells was deemed an underestimate.

This clonotype is a singleton in its sample. Its specificity is not known. There are 12 residues in the CDR3. CDR1 is GTSNPN, CDR2 SVGIG, per germline (reference sequence). V was cut by 0 bases and J by 5 bases, with 7 bases left in between. Sequences were obtained from blood. The chain recombines TRBV30 with TRBJ1-2; D not certain. The sequence was obtained from a woman between 55 and 75 years old in good health. The CDR3 is CAWSVPGYGYTF. In DNA form, the CDR3 reads TGTGCCTGGAGTGTACCGGGATATGGCTACACCTTC.